This T cell receptor beta chain was sequenced in a study of T cell changes during pregnancy in multiple sclerosis. The CDR3 sequence is 15 residues long. Germline V gives CDR1 MNHEY, CDR2 SMNVEV (reference sequence). Trimming stripped 3 bases from V and 3 bases from J, with 15 bases between. Clones were sequenced by immunoSEQ multiplex PCR, and TCRdb holds only the in-frame ones, with some missing. This table holds about 100,000 clones, approximately 94% found once. The TCR sequence derives from a female donor with multiple sclerosis, enrolled in a pregnancy study. The starting material was peripheral blood, obtained before pregnancy. The chain couples TRBV27 to TRBJ2-7; possibly TRBD2 for D (6 bases). The CDR3 nucleotides are TGTGCCAGCAGTTTTGCCTCGGGACTTATCTACGAGCAGTACTTC. Protein sequence: CASSFASGLIYEQYF.